One sample yielded the 19 T cell receptor beta chains listed below, sequenced in a study of blood T cell repertoires in COVID-19. Repertoires were generated with immunoSEQ multiplex PCR, while TCRdb's copy carries only in-frame clones and drops some. The table has about 200,000 clones, under 90% seen once. Sample: peripheral blood. Source of these receptors: a man of 80 years or more with acute or convalescent COVID-19.

The chain carries TRBV4-1 and TRBJ2-1; the match to TRBD1 covers 9 bases. Per germline, CDR1 MGHRA and CDR2 YSYEKL. Trimming removed 1 base from V and 2 bases from J; junction bases left unmatched: 3. This CDR3 has 16 residues. CDR3: CASSQGDRDPYNEQFF. CDR3 in DNA: TGCGCCAGCAGCCAAGGGGACAGGGATCCCTACAATGAGCAGTTCTTC.

The V and J genes are TRBV10-3 and TRBJ1-5, with 7 positions matching TRBD1. Germline loops: CDR1 ENHRY, CDR2 SYGVKD. The CDR3 is 16 residues long. The V gene end was trimmed by 4 bases and the J gene end by 3 bases; junction bases not matched to a gene: 9. The CDR3 protein is CAISAGPGTDNQPQHF. The CDR3 DNA reads TGTGCCATCAGTGCCGGACCCGGGACAGACAATCAGCCCCAGCATTTT.

The genes are TRBV15 and TRBJ1-1; D is unclear. The CDR3 extends over 15 amino acids. V was cut by 1 base and J by 3 bases, with 12 bases left in between. The V gene's germline CDR1 is LNHNV and CDR2 YYDKDF (reference sequence). The CDR3 region is CATSRVREGHTEAFF. In nucleotides, the CDR3 is TGTGCCACCAGCAGAGTGCGGGAGGGTCACACTGAAGCTTTCTTT. The whole variable domain, remainder taken from reference TRBV15 and TRBJ1-1, is DAMVIQNPRYQVTQFGKPVTLSCSQTLNHNVMYWYQQKSSQAPKLLFHYYDKDFNNEADTPDNFQSRRPNTSFCFLDIRSPGLGDTAMYLCATSRVREGHTEAFFGQGTRLTVV.

The chain couples TRBV29-1 to TRBJ2-3; 10 bases fit TRBD2. The CDR3 extends over 15 amino acids. J gave up 2 bases and V 6 bases, and 8 bases lay outside the gene matches. Per the germline V gene, CDR1 is SQVTM and CDR2 is ANQGSEA. This chain's CDR3 is CSVKREGRNTDTQYF. The CDR3 DNA follows: TGCAGCGTCAAGCGGGAGGGTAGAAACACAGATACGCAGTATTTT.

The sample holds a few counts of this clone. This chain uses TRBV19 with TRBJ1-5; 7 bases fit TRBD1. The germline V gene encodes CDR1 LNHDA and CDR2 SQIVND (reference sequence). The CDR3 has 16 amino acids. Losses at the gene ends were 6 bases for V and 0 bases for J; bases not matched to a gene: 8. CDR3: CASRQGWVYSNQPQHF. Here the CDR3 DNA reads TGTGCCAGTAGACAGGGGTGGGTATATAGCAATCAGCCCCAGCATTTT.

The rearrangement links TRBV7-2 to TRBJ2-5; D is unresolved. Germline CDR1 SGHTA, CDR2 FQGNSA. The CDR3 totals 11 residues. Trimming took 2 bases from V and 5 from J, leaving 3 bases between them. The CDR3 is CASSLLETQYF. As DNA, the CDR3 is TGTGCCAGCAGCTTACTTGAGACCCAGTACTTC.

The chain links TRBV6-1 to TRBJ2-2; 12 bases fit TRBD2. This CDR3 contains 17 residues. Losses at the gene ends were 4 bases for V and 6 bases for J; bases not matched to a gene: 9. Germline values: CDR1 MNHNS, CDR2 SASEGT. For the CDR3, the DNA is TGTGCCAGCAGTGGCGGGACTAGCGGGTACCGCGCCGGGGAGCTGTTTTTT. Translated: CASSGGTSGYRAGELFF.

The chain couples TRBV27 to TRBJ1-4; 8 bases are shared with TRBD1. Germline loops: CDR1 MNHEY, CDR2 SMNVEV (reference sequence). Unmatched junction bases numbered 6, after V lost 5 bases and J lost 4 bases. The CDR3 length is 15 residues. Here the CDR3 reads CASSKRTGNNEKLFF. The CDR3 bases are TGTGCCAGCAGTAAACGGACAGGGAATAATGAAAAACTGTTTTTT.

The V and J genes are TRBV4-3 and TRBJ1-2; TRBD1 matches 9 bases. This CDR3 spans 15 amino acids. Per the germline V gene, CDR1 is LGHNA and CDR2 is YSLEER. V shed 2 bases and J 8 bases; nucleotides not matched to a gene: 9. The CDR3 here is CASSQSPGQGSGYTF. The DNA of the CDR3 is TGCGCCAGCAGCCAATCCCCGGGACAGGGTAGCGGCTACACCTTC.

The chain combines TRBV9 with TRBJ1-2, with 8 bases lining up with TRBD1. The CDR3 runs 13 residues. Germline values: CDR1 SGDLS, CDR2 YYNGEE. V lost 7 bases, J lost 3 bases, and 5 bases stayed unmatched. In nucleotides, the CDR3 is TGTGCCAGCCAAGGACAGGGCCACTATGGCTACACCTTC. Its translation: CASQGQGHYGYTF.

This clone showed up just once. V gene TRBV19 combines with J gene TRBJ2-5; D might be TRBD1 (5 bases). Germline V lookup: CDR1 LNHDA, CDR2 SQIVND (reference sequence). The CDR3 contains 15 residues. Trimming removed 4 bases from V and 0 bases from J, with 12 bases in between. This chain's CDR3 is CASSRVRTNQETQYF. The CDR3 bases are TGTGCCAGTAGTAGGGTAAGGACAAACCAAGAGACCCAGTACTTC.

This rearrangement joins TRBV28 to TRBJ1-5; a possible D gene is TRBD1 (5 bases). In germline, CDR1 is MDHEN, CDR2 SYDVKM. This CDR3 is 17 amino acids long. Trimming stripped 4 bases from V and 0 bases from J, with 16 bases between. The CDR3 loop is CASSSRTNINSNQPQHF. DNA of the CDR3: TGTGCCAGCAGTTCCCGGACAAATATTAATAGCAATCAGCCCCAGCATTTT. Combining the CDR3 with reference TRBV28 and TRBJ1-5 gives the whole variable domain DVKVTQSSRYLVKRTGEKVFLECVQDMDHENMFWYRQDPGLGLRLIYFSYDVKMKEKGDIPEGYSVSREKKERFSLILESASTNQTSMYLCASSSRTNINSNQPQHFGDGTRLSIL.

This clone was seen more than once but under ten times. The V gene is TRBV5-8, the J gene TRBJ2-2; possible D gene TRBD2, 5 bases. The V gene's germline CDR1 is SGHTS and CDR2 YDEGEE. CDR3 length equals 16 residues. Trimming removed 3 bases at V and 4 bases at J, with 16 bases between. This chain's CDR3 is CASSWPGDMGTGELFF. CDR3 nucleotide sequence: TGTGCCAGCAGCTGGCCCGGGGATATGGGCACCGGGGAGCTGTTTTTT.

This sequence joins TRBV30 and TRBJ1-1, with 7 bases identical to TRBD1. Germline assignment: CDR1 GTSNPN and CDR2 SVGIG (reference sequence). The ends lost 3 bases at V and 5 bases at J; junction bases unmatched: 12. This CDR3 has 15 amino acids. CDR3 nucleotide sequence: TGTGCCTGGAGCACGGTGGGCAGGGGGAGAACTGAAGCTTTCTTT. It yields the protein CAWSTVGRGRTEAFF.

In regard to this clone: The same CDR3 can be traced to other DNA sequences in this sample. This rearrangement joins TRBV27 to TRBJ2-3, with 8 bases that match TRBD2. Germline values: CDR1 MNHEY, CDR2 SMNVEV (reference sequence). V shed 7 bases, J shed 2 bases, and the junction held 8 bases outside the gene matches. CDR3 length equals 15 residues. This chain's CDR3 is CASNIAGGNTDTQYF. The CDR3 DNA reads TGTGCCAGCAATATTGCGGGAGGAAACACAGATACGCAGTATTTT.

The chain joins TRBV28 to TRBJ2-7; D not certain. There are 14 residues in the CDR3. V dropped 6 bases and J dropped 3 bases, with 15 bases sitting between them. Germline lookup yields CDR1 MDHEN and CDR2 SYDVKM. CDR3 sequence (DNA): TGTGCCAGCAGCCCCCCGCAGAGGAGCTACGAGCAGTACTTC. It yields the protein CASSPPQRSYEQYF.

The chain carries TRBV2 and TRBJ2-4; a weak D match, TRBD2 (5 bases). The length of the CDR3 is 17 residues. Germline V CDR1 and CDR2: SNHLY, FYNNEI. V lost 1 base, J lost 2 bases, and 15 bases lay in between. The CDR3 sequence: CASSEGAGLGSKNIQYF. The CDR3 DNA is TGTGCCAGCAGTGAAGGTGCGGGTTTAGGGTCCAAAAACATTCAGTACTTC.

This chain connects TRBV4-3 to TRBJ2-3; 12 nucleotides line up with TRBD2. The CDR3 has 17 residues. V lost 3 bases, J lost 7 bases, and 11 bases stayed unmatched. Per germline, CDR1 LGHNA and CDR2 YSLEER. The CDR3 sequence: CASSHSKTSGSIHTQYF. As DNA, the CDR3 is TGCGCCAGCAGCCATTCAAAGACTAGCGGGAGTATACATACGCAGTATTTT.

The CDR3 protein is CASSRPSGRGEQYV. The DNA of the CDR3 is TGTGCCAGCAGTCGACCTAGCGGGAGAGGCGAGCAGTACGTC. The chain carries TRBV6-4 and TRBJ2-7; 10 bases map to TRBD2. The V gene's germline CDR1 is MRHNA and CDR2 SNTAGT. J was trimmed by 6 bases and V by 5 bases; bases with no gene match: 7. The CDR3 runs 14 residues.